Following are 12 T cell receptor beta chains from one sample sequenced in a study of blood T cell repertoires in COVID-19. Profiled with immunoSEQ multiplex PCR; TCRdb holds only in-frame clones, not every one. The repertoire holds roughly 70,000 clones, with 76% as singletons. Sequences were obtained from peripheral blood. These receptors all come from a man aged 55 to 70 with COVID-19, enrolled during active disease.

This rearrangement joins TRBV5-4 to TRBJ2-3; D is possibly TRBD2 (5 bases). CDR1 and CDR2 from the germline V gene are SGHNT and YYREEE (reference sequence). V was shortened by 6 bases and J by 0 bases, with 17 bases between the two germline ends. The CDR3 sequence is 16 residues long. The CDR3, as DNA: TGTGCCAGCACTCGTTTCGGGGTGAGGAGCACAGATACGCAGTATTTT. Translating it yields CASTRFGVRSTDTQYF.

The gene calls are TRBV3-1 (or the pseudogene TRBV3-2) and TRBJ2-3, with 9 bases matching TRBD2. V lost 4 bases to trimming and J lost 5 bases; unmatched junction nucleotides: 10. Looked up from germline, CDR1 is LGHDT and CDR2 is YNNKEL (reference sequence). This CDR3 is 16 amino acids long. The CDR3 coding sequence is TGTGCCAGCAGCCCTCTGCGGGGGGGCCATGGAGATACGCAGTATTTT. Translation: CASSPLRGGHGDTQYF.

The chain recombines TRBV18 with TRBJ1-6, with D uncertain. CDR1 KGHSH and CDR2 LQKENI come from the germline V gene. CDR3 size: 12 residues. Trimming removed 0 bases at V and 15 bases at J, with 9 bases between. For the CDR3, the DNA is TGTGCCAGCTCACCACCGTCCAGGCACCTCCACTTT. This sequence encodes CASSPPSRHLHF.

The rearrangement joins TRBV29-1 to TRBJ2-3; 9 bases line up with TRBD2. With V trimmed by 6 bases and J by 2 bases, 9 bases remained unmatched. From germline, CDR1 is SQVTM and CDR2 ANQGSEA. The CDR3 runs 15 residues. CDR3 loop: CSVAMTSGFTDTQYF. The CDR3 bases are TGCAGCGTGGCCATGACTAGCGGATTCACAGATACGCAGTATTTT.

The chain uses TRBV5-4 and TRBJ1-2; TRBD1 aligns across 10 bases. There are 16 residues in the CDR3. CDR1 and CDR2 from the germline V gene are SGHNT and YYREEE (reference sequence). V was pared by 0 bases and J by 4 bases, with 6 bases of the junction left unmatched. The CDR3 sequence is CASSLERDRGVYGYTF. The CDR3 nucleotides read TGTGCCAGCAGCTTGGAAAGGGACAGGGGAGTCTATGGCTACACCTTC.

The rearrangement links TRBV7-9 to TRBJ2-1; tentatively, D is TRBD1 (5 bases). The V gene lost 2 bases and the J gene lost 8 bases, with 13 bases spanning the gap. Per the germline V gene, CDR1 is SEHNR and CDR2 is FQNEAQ (reference sequence). This CDR3 is built from 14 residues. CDR3 bases: TGTGCCAGCAGCTTATCGCAGGGCACCCATGAGCAGTTCTTC. It specifies CASSLSQGTHEQFF.

This chain connects TRBV10-1 to TRBJ2-3; D is undetermined. Germline values: CDR1 WNHNN, CDR2 SYGVQD (reference sequence). Trimming removed 2 bases at V and 7 bases at J, with 10 bases between. The CDR3 contains 13 residues. In DNA, the CDR3 is TGCGCCAGCAGTGAGATGGTAGCCTATACGCAGTATTTT. The encoded protein is CASSEMVAYTQYF.

The CDR3 protein is CASSKDRGGYTF. CDR3 coding DNA: TGTGCCAGCAGTAAGGACAGGGGTGGCTACACCTTC. The chain links TRBV25-1 to TRBJ1-2, with 9 bases identical to TRBD1. Trimming cost V 5 bases and J 7 bases; bases outside gene matches: 2. Germline V lookup: CDR1 MGHDK, CDR2 SYGVNS. This CDR3 contains 12 residues.

This chain joins TRBV5-1 and TRBJ1-3, with 9 bases fitting TRBD1. V gave up 0 bases and J gave up 9 bases; unmatched junction bases: 10. Germline assignment: CDR1 SGHRS and CDR2 YFSETQ. The CDR3 is made up of 16 amino acids. In nucleotides, the CDR3 is TGCGCCAGCAGCTTGGGAGATGGGACAGGGAAGGTCACCATATATTTT. Translating gives CASSLGDGTGKVTIYF.

V is TRBV3-1 (or the pseudogene TRBV3-2) and J is TRBJ2-7, with 7 bases that match TRBD1. With V trimmed by 8 bases and J by 0 bases, 10 bases remained unmatched. The CDR3 length is 15 residues. Germline assignment: CDR1 LGHDT and CDR2 YNNKEL (reference sequence). CDR3 amino acids: CASSAGQEVSYEQYF. The CDR3 DNA reads TGTGCCAGCTCAGCTGGACAGGAAGTCTCCTACGAGCAGTACTTC.

This clone has just a few counts. This chain joins TRBV7-2 and TRBJ2-6; 11 positions agree with TRBD1. V was clipped by 6 bases and J by 4 bases; unmatched bases: 11. This CDR3 region has 18 residues. Germline V CDR1 and CDR2: SGHTA, FQGNSA. The CDR3 region is CASRQRWTGGKGANVLTF. CDR3 coding DNA: TGTGCCAGCAGACAAAGGTGGACAGGGGGCAAGGGGGCCAACGTCCTGACTTTC.

The V call is TRBV10-3, the J call TRBJ2-3; maybe TRBD2 (5 bases). From germline, CDR1 is ENHRY and CDR2 SYGVKD. CDR3 size: 13 residues. Trimming took off 1 base at V and 6 bases at J, with 8 bases between the two ends. CDR3 loop: CAISEYRTDTQYF. CDR3 nucleotide sequence: TGTGCCATCAGTGAGTACCGGACTGATACGCAGTATTTT.